This TCR beta chain is drawn from a study of T-cell reconstitution after alpha-beta-depleted transplantation in children. Trimming stripped 6 bases from V and 8 bases from J, with 14 bases between. Germline V gene data show CDR1 as SGHTA and CDR2 as FQGNSA. The CDR3 loop spans 13 amino acids. This clonotype was observed a handful of times. Unique molecular identifiers were incorporated into the prepared TCRbeta library. TCRdb processed the PCR reads anew with MiXCR; each CDR3 protein has one entry. The sample contains some 500,000 distinct CDR3 sequences, 30% to 35% of which appear only once. V gene TRBV7-2 combines with J gene TRBJ2-1; D uncertain. The sequencing here drew on PBMCs from the stem cell graft donor, taken from the stem cell graft. This receptor was obtained from a human donor who donated a stem cell graft to a child with aplastic anemia. CDR3 DNA sequence: TGTGCCAGCAGTTTTCGACGTCGGGATGAGCAGTTCTTC. Translated: CASSFRRRDEQFF.